This T cell receptor beta chain was found in a study of T cells in Graves' hyperthyroidism and ophthalmopathy. Germline CDR1 is GTSNPN and CDR2 is SVGIG (reference sequence). The V gene lost 0 bases and the J gene lost 4 bases, with 12 bases spanning the gap. This CDR3 contains 14 residues. Before ophthalmopathy appeared, progressors gave blood at initial hyperthyroidism diagnosis. Source material for PBMCs was about 11 ml fresh peripheral blood. This clonotype was counted only a few times. Amplified TCR beta CDR3 regions derived from RNA transcripts. The TCR CDR3 first-round RT-PCR relied on the HTBI primer set. TCRdb reanalysed the multiplex PCR reads using MiXCR and keeps one entry per CDR3 protein. Seen here are under 300,000 distinct CDR3 sequences, under 30% observed once, and the top ten hold roughly 24%.

This chain uses TRBV30 with TRBJ1-1, with D possibly matching TRBD1 (5 bases). The sequence was collected from a man in his forties with Graves' hyperthyroidism that later progressed to Graves' ophthalmopathy. The sequenced sample was blood. The chain's CDR3 is CAWSVGAGTTEAFF. CDR3 in DNA: TGTGCCTGGAGTGTTGGAGCGGGGACCACTGAAGCTTTCTTT.